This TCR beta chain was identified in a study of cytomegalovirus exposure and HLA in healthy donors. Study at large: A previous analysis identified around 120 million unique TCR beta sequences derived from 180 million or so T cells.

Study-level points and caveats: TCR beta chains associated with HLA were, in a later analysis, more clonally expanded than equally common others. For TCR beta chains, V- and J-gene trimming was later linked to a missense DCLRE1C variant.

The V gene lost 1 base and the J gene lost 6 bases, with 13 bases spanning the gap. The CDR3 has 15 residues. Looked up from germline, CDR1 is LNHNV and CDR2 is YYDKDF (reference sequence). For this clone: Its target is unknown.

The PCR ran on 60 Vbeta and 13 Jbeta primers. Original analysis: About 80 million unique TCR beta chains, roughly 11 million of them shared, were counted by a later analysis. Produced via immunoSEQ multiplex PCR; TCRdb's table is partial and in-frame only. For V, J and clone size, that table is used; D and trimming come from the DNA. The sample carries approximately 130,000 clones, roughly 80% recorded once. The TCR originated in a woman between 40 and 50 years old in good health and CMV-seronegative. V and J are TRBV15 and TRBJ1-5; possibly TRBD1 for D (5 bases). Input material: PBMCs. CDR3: CATSRGGEVSQPQHF. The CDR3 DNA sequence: TGTGCCACCAGCAGAGGGGGGGAGGTGTCTCAGCCCCAGCATTTT.